Following are 18 T cell receptor beta chains from one sample sequenced in a study of blood T cell repertoires in COVID-19. Some clones are missing from TCRdb's copy, which holds only in-frame ones; the method was immunoSEQ multiplex PCR. The data show about 170,000 clones, with about four fifths seen just once and roughly an eighth held by the top ten. The source material was peripheral blood. The source of these receptors is a man younger than 35 with active or convalescent COVID-19.

In this sample, this clone turned up a few times. The chain joins TRBV7-3 to TRBJ2-1, with TRBD2 as a possible D gene (5 bases). Trimming stripped 1 base from V and 2 bases from J, with 9 bases between. This CDR3 contains 15 residues. The V gene's germline CDR1 is SGHTA and CDR2 FQGTGA. The CDR3, as DNA: TGTGCCAGCAGCTTAAGTGGGAGCACCTACAATGAGCAGTTCTTC. Amino acid sequence: CASSLSGSTYNEQFF.

The CDR3 is CASRPEVSGDSPLHF. CDR3 DNA sequence: TGTGCCAGCAGGCCTGAGGTTTCGGGAGATTCACCCCTCCACTTT. The genes are TRBV28 and TRBJ1-6, with D hard to call. The V gene lost 6 bases and the J gene lost 8 bases, with 17 bases spanning the gap. Per the germline V gene, CDR1 is MDHEN and CDR2 is SYDVKM. This CDR3 contains 15 residues.

The chain links TRBV4-1 to TRBJ2-1; D remains unclear. Germline CDR1 is MGHRA and CDR2 is YSYEKL. Trimming cost V 0 bases and J 0 bases, with 12 bases left between them. This CDR3 has 17 amino acids. The CDR3 region is CASSQEFEYSSYNEQFF. For the CDR3, the DNA is TGCGCCAGCAGCCAAGAGTTTGAGTACAGCTCCTACAATGAGCAGTTCTTC.

CDR3 region: CASSMKPGTSYEQYF. The CDR3 nucleotides read TGTGCCAGTAGTATGAAACCGGGAACTTCCTACGAGCAGTACTTC. The chain links TRBV19 to TRBJ2-7; D perhaps matches TRBD2 (5 bases). The CDR3 sequence is 15 residues long. Trimming removed 3 bases at V and 1 base at J, with 13 bases between. The V gene's germline CDR1 is LNHDA and CDR2 SQIVND (reference sequence).

The V call is TRBV29-1, the J call TRBJ1-4; D is unresolved. Trimming took 4 bases from V and 0 from J, leaving 6 bases between them. CDR1 and CDR2 from the germline V gene are SQVTM and ANQGSEA. The CDR3 runs 13 residues. The DNA for the CDR3 is TGCAGCGTTGGGGGAGCAACTAATGAAAAACTGTTTTTT. Encoded protein: CSVGGATNEKLFF.

This chain links TRBV11-2 with TRBJ2-5, with TRBD1 matching 9 bases. V lost 3 bases to trimming and J lost 2 bases; unmatched junction nucleotides: 7. Germline V gives CDR1 SGHAT, CDR2 FQNNGV. The CDR3 covers 16 residues. The CDR3 spells CASSLDRGTAQETQYF. The CDR3 DNA reads TGTGCCAGCAGCTTGGACAGGGGAACCGCTCAAGAGACCCAGTACTTC.

CDR3 residues: CASSPPVQETQYF. In nucleotides, the CDR3 is TGTGCCAGCAGCCCTCCGGTCCAAGAGACCCAGTACTTC. The V call is TRBV12-3 or TRBV12-4, the J call TRBJ2-5; D not certain. CDR3 size: 13 residues. Trimming pared 6 bases from V and 1 base from J, leaving 9 bases between.

This CDR3 reads CASSYSPNTGELFF. In DNA form, the CDR3 reads TGTGCCAGCAGTTACTCCCCTAACACCGGGGAGCTGTTTTTT. J is TRBJ2-2 and V is TRBV6-5; D is uncertain. Germline CDR1 MNHEY, CDR2 SVGAGI. Trimming shortened V by 0 bases and J by 2 bases, and 4 bases separated the two germline ends. CDR3 length equals 14 residues.

The V gene is TRBV5-1, the J gene TRBJ1-2; TRBD1 matches 8 bases. Losses at the gene ends were 3 bases for V and 8 bases for J; bases not matched to a gene: 9. This CDR3 is built from 14 residues. Germline CDR1 reads SGHRS; CDR2 reads YFSETQ. This CDR3 is CASSSSQGVGGYTF. The CDR3 DNA reads as TGCGCCAGCAGCTCCTCACAGGGGGTCGGGGGCTACACCTTC.

This rearrangement joins TRBV6-5 to TRBJ1-3; D may be TRBD1 (6 bases). CDR3 size: 14 residues. V shed 6 bases and J shed 6 bases, with 15 bases lying between them. Germline-derived CDR1 and CDR2 are MNHEY and SVGAGI. In nucleotides, the CDR3 is TGTGCCAGCAGCGGGAGGGGGGGTGAAAACACCATATATTTT. The encoded protein is CASSGRGGENTIYF.

The chain links TRBV18 to TRBJ2-5; 10 bases align to TRBD1. This CDR3 region has 16 residues. CDR1 KGHSH and CDR2 LQKENI come from the germline V gene. V dropped 3 bases and J dropped 5; count of bases not matched to a gene: 9. CDR3 nucleotides: TGTGCCAGCTCACCCTCCGGGACAGGGGTTTTCGAGACCCAGTACTTC. Its protein product is CASSPSGTGVFETQYF.

The chain couples TRBV5-1 to TRBJ2-5; the D gene is possibly TRBD1 (6 bases). Germline V CDR1 and CDR2: SGHRS, YFSETQ. V was shortened by 4 bases and J by 7 bases, with 17 bases between the two germline ends. This CDR3 comprises 14 residues. Here the CDR3 reads CASSIDRPQGTQYF. The CDR3 nucleotides read TGCGCCAGCAGCATCGACAGGCCCCAGGGGACCCAGTACTTC.

This rearrangement joins TRBV10-1 to TRBJ1-3; D is perhaps TRBD1 (5 bases). Per the germline V gene, CDR1 is WNHNN and CDR2 is SYGVQD (reference sequence). The length of the CDR3 is 16 residues. V lost 3 bases and J 1 base, leaving 13 bases between the germline ends. The CDR3 DNA sequence: TGCGCCAGCAGTGAACAACAGGAGAGGTCTGGAAACACCATATATTTT. Residues: CASSEQQERSGNTIYF.

The chain uses TRBV4-1 and TRBJ2-3; 15 positions agree with TRBD2. Germline V gives CDR1 MGHRA, CDR2 YSYEKL. The CDR3 contains 17 residues. J gave up 5 bases and V 4 bases, and 7 bases lay outside the gene matches. Here the CDR3 reads CASSPWTSGGALDTQYF. The CDR3 nucleotides read TGCGCCAGCAGCCCGTGGACTAGCGGGGGGGCATTAGATACGCAGTATTTT.

The V call is TRBV4-1, the J call TRBJ2-5, with 7 bases fitting TRBD1. Germline V gene sequence: CDR1 MGHRA, CDR2 YSYEKL. The J segment lost 2 bases and the V segment lost 1 base, leaving 7 bases of the junction unmatched. The CDR3 totals 16 residues. Written as DNA, the CDR3 is TGCGCCAGCAGCCAAGTATTGACAGGGAAGCAAGAGACCCAGTACTTC. Protein product: CASSQVLTGKQETQYF.

This chain links TRBV29-1 with TRBJ2-2; 11 positions agree with TRBD2. There are 15 residues in the CDR3. CDR1 SQVTM and CDR2 ANQGSEA come from the germline V gene. V trimming: 5 bases; J trimming: 6 bases; junction bases outside the gene matches: 8. CDR3 region: CSVSQLAGGSGELFF. The CDR3 region has the DNA TGCAGCGTTTCTCAGCTAGCGGGAGGATCCGGGGAGCTGTTTTTT.

This chain links TRBV27 with TRBJ1-6, with D possibly TRBD1 on 5 matching bases. V was trimmed by 1 base and J by 3 bases, leaving 10 bases between them. CDR3 length equals 16 residues. Germline CDR1 and CDR2: MNHEY and SMNVEV (reference sequence). The CDR3 bases are TGTGCCAGCAGTTTATTGTCAGGGAACTATAATTCACCCCTCCACTTT. Protein: CASSLLSGNYNSPLHF.

The V call is TRBV4-1, the J call TRBJ1-4; no definite D call. The germline V gene has CDR1 MGHRA and CDR2 YSYEKL. The V and J ends lost 2 bases and 0 bases respectively, with 10 bases between them. CDR3 length: 16 amino acids. The CDR3 nucleotides read TGCGCCAGCAGCCAACTACTCATCGCAACTAATGAAAAACTGTTTTTT. Its protein is CASSQLLIATNEKLFF.